What follows are 27 T cell receptor beta chains derived from one specimen sequenced in a study of T-cell reconstitution after alpha-beta-depleted transplantation in children (dated by TCRdb to about 2016). The treatment or condition tag for this specimen amounts to: allogeneic hematopoietic cell transplantation with graft depleted of TCRalphabeta T cells and CD19 B cells. Libraries were constructed by PCR. Sequencing was carried out with an Illumina HiSeq 2500. Molecular barcoding was employed in the preparation of TCR libraries, with unique molecular identifiers being used to normalize TCRbeta repertoire quantification. TCRdb applied fastp at Q25 and MiXCR to the public reads, then kept only in-frame beta chains. Rows merge per CDR3 protein into single entries with the most common DNA and genes. For this sample there are hundreds of thousands of distinct CDR3 sequences; approximately 12% appear just once. About 2.2% of the sample belongs to the ten largest clones.

This specimen consisted of PBMCs, mostly from graft donor cells, obtained 360 days after TCRalphabeta/CD19-depleted stem cell transplant. These receptors all come from a male patient younger than 18 who had a stem cell transplant for acute myeloid leukemia, so the T cells may come from the graft donor.

The chain has TRBV5-1 and TRBJ2-1, with no clear D. The CDR3 totals 12 residues. V shed 6 bases and J shed 12 bases, with 16 bases lying between them. Germline V gene sequence: CDR1 SGHRS, CDR2 YFSETQ. The CDR3 DNA reads TGCGCCAGCACTCACCCTGACGGTGGGCAGTTCTTC. Translated, it gives CASTHPDGGQFF.

This clonotype has only a few counts. Here the CDR3 reads CASSQDYRGSTDTQYF. As DNA, the CDR3 is TGCGCCAGCAGCCAAGATTACAGGGGAAGCACAGATACGCAGTATTTT. This chain links TRBV4-3 with TRBJ2-3; 7 positions agree with TRBD1. Germline assignment: CDR1 LGHNA and CDR2 YSLEER. Losses at the gene ends were 0 bases for V and 0 bases for J; bases not matched to a gene: 3. This CDR3 is 16 amino acids long.

This clonotype was found many times. V is TRBV24-1 and J is TRBJ2-1; D is ambiguous. The CDR3 contains 13 residues. V dropped 2 bases and J dropped 3 bases, with 4 bases sitting between them. Germline V gene lookup returns CDR1 KGHDR and CDR2 SFDVKD. The CDR3 here is CATSDSFYNEQFF. For the CDR3, the DNA is TGTGCCACCAGTGATTCATTCTACAATGAGCAGTTCTTC.

This clonotype was picked up many times. CDR3 loop: CASSEQGARQETQYF. The CDR3 DNA is TGTGCCAGCTCAGAACAGGGGGCGCGACAAGAGACCCAGTACTTC. The chain is built from TRBV18 and TRBJ2-5; 9 nucleotides agree with TRBD1. V trimming: 5 bases; J trimming: 2 bases; junction bases outside the gene matches: 6. The CDR3 is 15 amino acids. Germline V gene lookup returns CDR1 KGHSH and CDR2 LQKENI.

The chain joins TRBV2 to TRBJ2-7; possibly TRBD1 or TRBD2 for D (6 bases each). Trimming took 10 bases from V and 5 from J, leaving 12 bases between them. Looked up from germline, CDR1 is SNHLY and CDR2 is FYNNEI. This CDR3 has 11 amino acids. CDR3 bases: TGTGCCACCTCGGGGGCCCACGAGCAGTACTTC. Translation: CATSGAHEQYF.

This clonotype was seen repeatedly, ten times or more. The V call is TRBV12-3 or TRBV12-4, the J call TRBJ2-5; perhaps D is TRBD1 or TRBD2 (5 bases each). The CDR3 runs to 12 residues. Trimming left V 3 bases short and J 5 bases short, with 7 bases between. CDR3 DNA: TGTGCCAGCAGTTTTCGGGACGAGACCCAGTACTTC. It yields the protein CASSFRDETQYF.

The table lists this clonotype with many counts. The V call is TRBV25-1, the J call TRBJ2-7; D call uncertain. The CDR3 runs to 14 residues. Trimming pared 2 bases from V and 0 bases from J, leaving 8 bases between. CDR1 is MGHDK, CDR2 SYGVNS, per germline. The CDR3 DNA is TGTGCCAGCAGTGAAAGGTTAAGCTCCTACGAGCAGTACTTC. Protein: CASSERLSSYEQYF.

This clonotype was observed a handful of times. The chain uses TRBV18 and TRBJ2-7; D is perhaps TRBD2 (7 bases). With 3 bases removed from V and 2 bases from J, the gap between germline ends came to 14 bases. The CDR3 runs to 15 residues. Germline V gene data show CDR1 as KGHSH and CDR2 as LQKENI. The CDR3 spells CASSPWGGVPYEQYF. The CDR3 DNA reads TGTGCCAGCTCACCGTGGGGGGGCGTGCCCTACGAGCAGTACTTC.

There are a few counts of this clonotype. The chain uses TRBV20-1 and TRBJ2-7; D remains unclear. Germline-derived CDR1 and CDR2 are DFQATT and SNEGSKA (reference sequence). The CDR3 length is 13 residues. V was cut by 3 bases and J by 3 bases, with 12 bases left in between. CDR3 coding DNA: TGCAGTGCTAGGGTAACTTCCAGCTACGAGCAGTACTTC. Protein: CSARVTSSYEQYF.

This clonotype was detected many times. V usage is TRBV29-1 and J usage is TRBJ2-3; D is possibly TRBD1 or TRBD2 (5 bases each). Germline CDR1 is SQVTM and CDR2 is ANQGSEA. Trimming left V 0 bases short and J 1 base short, with 14 bases between. The length of the CDR3 is 16 residues. The CDR3 region has the DNA TGCAGCGTTGAAGATGGGGGTGTTCGAGGCACAGATACGCAGTATTTT. This gives the protein CSVEDGGVRGTDTQYF.

This clonotype was detected many times. The J gene is TRBJ2-3, the V gene TRBV20-1; D is ambiguous. The germline gives CDR1 DFQATT, CDR2 SNEGSKA (reference sequence). V was trimmed by 0 bases and J by 0 bases, leaving 19 bases between them. There are 18 residues in the CDR3. CDR3 amino acids: CSARDVQHPSKSTDTQYF. CDR3 bases: TGCAGTGCTAGAGATGTTCAGCACCCTTCCAAGAGCACAGATACGCAGTATTTT.

This clonotype was seen a few times. This chain links TRBV20-1 with TRBJ2-7; D possibly corresponds to TRBD1 (6 bases). CDR3 length: 14 amino acids. Germline CDR1 DFQATT, CDR2 SNEGSKA (reference sequence). Trimming left V 2 bases short and J 2 bases short, with 13 bases between. CDR3 coding DNA: TGCAGTGCTAGAAACCGGGACAACCCCTACGAGCAGTACTTC. Its translation: CSARNRDNPYEQYF.

With respect to this clonotype: The junction departs from the called germline gene at one end, perhaps through a read error. This sequence joins TRBV5-5 and TRBJ1-3; no firm D call. The CDR3 totals 15 residues. Germline V gene sequence: CDR1 SGHKS, CDR2 YYEKEE (reference sequence). The CDR3 nucleotides read TGTGCCAGCAGCTTGGACCGGAACTCTGGAAACACGATATATTTT. Its protein is CASSLDRNSGNTIYF.

This rearrangement joins TRBV7-3 to TRBJ2-1, with a possible D match to TRBD2 (5 bases). Trimming stripped 1 base from V and 0 bases from J, with 16 bases between. The germline CDR1 and CDR2 sequences are SGHTA and FQGTGA. There are 18 residues in the CDR3. This chain's CDR3 is CASSLMGSGKSSYNEQFF. For the CDR3, the DNA is TGTGCCAGCAGCTTAATGGGGTCGGGGAAGAGCTCCTACAATGAGCAGTTCTTC.

This clonotype was counted between two and nine times. The V and J genes are TRBV6-2 or TRBV6-3 and TRBJ2-4; maybe TRBD1 (5 bases). Germline V gene data show CDR1 as MNHEY and CDR2 as SVGEGT. The V gene lost 8 bases and the J gene lost 1 base, with 18 bases spanning the gap. This CDR3 is built from 16 residues. The CDR3 DNA follows: TGTGCCAGCGCGATTCGATGGGGCCTCGCCAAAAACATTCAGTACTTC. Translating it yields CASAIRWGLAKNIQYF.

A remark on this clonotype: This is likely a read error, given that the CDR3 carries no conserved phenylalanine or tryptophan at its end. The limits of the CDR3 on the DNA are not certain, so only TCRdb's listed CDR3 is given. The chain carries TRBV20-1 and TRBJ2-1; TRBD2 is taken as the D call from the table, unchecked against the DNA. CDR1 is DFQATT, CDR2 SNEGSKA, per germline (reference sequence). The CDR3 comprises 12 residues, both ends counted. The CDR3 loop reads CSASMGGLAGDT.

This clonotype was seen only a few times. This chain uses TRBV4-2 with TRBJ2-3; unclear D gene. V dropped 4 bases and J dropped 8 bases, with 13 bases sitting between them. The CDR3 is 13 residues long. Germline loops: CDR1 LGHNA, CDR2 YNFKEQ. The CDR3 sequence: CASSPPLTGTQYF. In nucleotides, the CDR3 is TGTGCCAGCAGCCCTCCCCTGACCGGTACGCAGTATTTT.

This clonotype was picked up many times. V and J are TRBV5-1 and TRBJ1-1, with unresolved D. Germline V gene sequence: CDR1 SGHRS, CDR2 YFSETQ. This CDR3 comprises 14 residues. V was clipped by 5 bases and J by 4 bases, with 15 bases between them. Here the CDR3 reads CASRNRLKGTEAFF. The CDR3 DNA is TGCGCCAGCAGAAACCGATTAAAGGGCACTGAAGCTTTCTTT.

CDR3 loop: CTASWEGQETQYF. DNA of the CDR3: TGCACCGCATCCTGGGAGGGGCAAGAGACCCAGTACTTC. The genes are TRBV20-1 and TRBJ2-5; 7 positions agree with TRBD2. CDR1 is DFQATT, CDR2 SNEGSKA, per germline (reference sequence). The CDR3 loop spans 13 amino acids.

In DNA, the CDR3 is TGTGCCAGCAGTTTATCCTCGGGGAGTCGCGAGCAGTACTTC. Translating it yields CASSLSSGSREQYF. This sequence joins TRBV28 and TRBJ2-7; TRBD2 is a possible D gene (5 bases). Trimming removed 1 base from V and 6 bases from J, with 13 bases in between. Germline V gene sequence: CDR1 MDHEN, CDR2 SYDVKM. This CDR3 region has 14 residues.

This clonotype has a handful of counts. This chain links TRBV12-3 or TRBV12-4 with TRBJ2-1; perhaps TRBD2 as D (6 bases). This CDR3 has 15 amino acids. The V end was cut by 3 bases, the J end by 0 bases, with 9 bases between. In nucleotides, the CDR3 is TGTGCCAGCAGTTTGGCGGGGCTCTCCTACAATGAGCAGTTCTTC. The encoded protein is CASSLAGLSYNEQFF.

This clonotype came up many times. The chain joins TRBV20-1 to TRBJ2-7; D may be TRBD2 (6 bases). Germline V gene data show CDR1 as DFQATT and CDR2 as SNEGSKA (reference sequence). V lost 6 bases and J 0 bases, leaving 12 bases between the germline ends. The CDR3 is made up of 13 amino acids. CDR3 amino acids: CSAAGRNSYEQYF. In DNA form, the CDR3 reads TGCAGTGCCGCCGGGAGAAACTCCTACGAGCAGTACTTC.

The rearrangement links TRBV7-2 to TRBJ1-2; 9 bases align to TRBD1. The CDR3 loop spans 16 amino acids. Trimming removed 3 bases from V and 1 base from J; junction bases left unmatched: 6. CDR1 is SGHTA, CDR2 FQGNSA, per germline. In DNA form, the CDR3 reads TGTGCCAGCAGCTTTGGGGACAGGGACATTAACTATGGCTACACCTTC. Protein sequence: CASSFGDRDINYGYTF.

Many counts were recorded for this clonotype. The chain recombines TRBV4-3 with TRBJ2-1; TRBD2 matches at 10 bases. The CDR3 length is 15 residues. Per the germline V gene, CDR1 is LGHNA and CDR2 is YSLEER. The V and J ends lost 4 bases and 3 bases, in that order; junction bases with no gene match: 3. This CDR3 reads CASSPSGSFYNEQFF. For the CDR3, the DNA is TGCGCCAGCAGCCCTAGCGGGAGTTTCTACAATGAGCAGTTCTTC.

The rearrangement links TRBV4-1 to TRBJ2-1; TRBD2 matches 7 bases. From germline, CDR1 is MGHRA and CDR2 YSYEKL. V was clipped by 1 base and J by 14 bases; unmatched bases: 14. The CDR3 extends over 15 amino acids. CDR3: CASSQVALASPQEFF. The CDR3, as DNA: TGCGCCAGCAGCCAAGTCGCACTAGCGTCCCCCCAGGAGTTCTTC.

The chain has TRBV6-1 and TRBJ2-1; no firm D call. Trimming removed 6 bases from V and 0 bases from J, with 12 bases in between. The CDR3 runs 15 residues. Germline CDR1 reads MNHNS; CDR2 reads SASEGT. The CDR3 bases are TGTGCCAGCAGAAAAGGAAGAAGCTCCTACAATGAGCAGTTCTTC. This gives the protein CASRKGRSSYNEQFF.

This clonotype was picked up a small number of times. The rearrangement joins TRBV21-1 to TRBJ2-2; the table's D gene call, TRBD1, was not cross checked with the DNA. TRBV21-1 is noted as a pseudogene. The CDR3 runs to 17 residues. This CDR3 is CASSKVVESGHTGELFF. The CDR3 coding sequence is TGTGCCAGCAGCAAAGTGGTAGAATCGGGGCACACCGGGGAGCTGTTTTTT.